This entry concerns a single TCR beta chain. The antigen remains undetermined. With 6 bases clipped from V and 7 bases from J, the junction kept 11 bases outside the gene matches. This CDR3 region has 15 residues. Germline loops: CDR1 SEHNR, CDR2 FQNEAQ (reference sequence). The data are from a study of beta chain features in type 1 diabetes. For the study at large: Age, gender and cell yields were similar between patients and healthy donors. Under 110,000,000 sorted cells were examined across all samples.

Whole-study findings and limits: In all four CD4+ subsets, TCRB CDR3 length was significantly, moderately reduced in type 1 diabetes.

Of the isolated RNA, all was reverse transcribed, and so the sequenced material was expressed TCRB transcripts. Sequenced by immunoSEQ multiplex PCR; TCRdb stores in-frame clones only, minus some. The repertoire holds around 710,000 clones, with 12% as singletons. The rearrangement links TRBV7-9 to TRBJ2-1, with 8 bases matching TRBD2. The sequenced material came from naive CD4+ T cells from blood. This TCR came from a man aged 30 to 45 with type 1 diabetes. CDR3: CASSFSGGASNEQFF. The CDR3 region has the DNA TGTGCCAGCAGTTTCAGCGGGGGCGCCTCTAATGAGCAGTTCTTC.